The 19 T cell receptor beta chains in this list originate from one sample, sequenced in a study of shared T cell receptors in the human thymus. Using immunoSEQ multiplex PCR, the repertoire was profiled, and TCRdb retains in-frame clones only, with some absent. The top ten hold roughly 0.0086% of the sample, which has about 660,000 clones, 70% to 90% seen once. The sample was also linked to a second study, of human thymus T cells.

The sample was thymocytes. The receptors here all came from a boy younger than two with a congenital heart defect.

This clone was recorded a few times. This chain uses TRBV5-5 with TRBJ1-4, with 9 nucleotides matching TRBD1. The CDR3 is 14 amino acids. Trimming at V came to 5 bases and at J to 7 bases, leaving 6 bases not matched to a gene. Germline lookup yields CDR1 SGHKS and CDR2 YYEKEE (reference sequence). CDR3 region: CASRGTGGCEKLFF. CDR3 coding DNA: TGTGCCAGCAGAGGAACAGGGGGCTGTGAAAAACTGTTTTTT.

V usage is TRBV28 and J usage is TRBJ2-7, with 11 bases fitting TRBD2. J gave up 4 bases and V 6 bases, and 11 bases lay outside the gene matches. The germline gives CDR1 MDHEN, CDR2 SYDVKM. The length of the CDR3 is 16 residues. CDR3 in amino acids: CASSPLGLAGGYEQYF. In DNA, the CDR3 is TGTGCCAGCAGCCCCCTCGGGCTAGCGGGGGGTTACGAGCAGTACTTC.

The chain joins TRBV5-1 to TRBJ1-4; 9 bases fit TRBD1. This CDR3 has 14 amino acids. The ends lost 2 bases at V and 5 bases at J; junction bases unmatched: 1. Germline V CDR1 and CDR2: SGHRS, YFSETQ. As DNA, the CDR3 is TGCGCCAGCAGCTTCGGACAGGGGAATGAAAAACTGTTTTTT. This encodes CASSFGQGNEKLFF. The full variable domain, completed using reference TRBV5-1 and TRBJ1-4, is KAGVTQTPRYLIKTRGQQVTLSCSPISGHRSVSWYQQTPGQGLQFLFEYFSETQRNKGNFPGRFSGRQFSNSRSEMNVSTLELGDSALYLCASSFGQGNEKLFFGSGTQLSVL.

V is TRBV5-6 and J is TRBJ2-5, with a possible D match to TRBD2 (5 bases). Trimming shortened V by 3 bases and J by 0 bases, and 12 bases separated the two germline ends. CDR1 SGHDT and CDR2 YYEEEE come from the germline V gene. This CDR3 comprises 15 residues. Here the CDR3 DNA reads TGTGCCAGCAGCTACGGGGTCGGACACCAAGAGACCCAGTACTTC. This encodes CASSYGVGHQETQYF.

The chain joins TRBV28 to TRBJ1-2, with a possible D match to TRBD1 (6 bases). Germline V gene sequence: CDR1 MDHEN, CDR2 SYDVKM. The CDR3 runs to 14 residues. V lost 3 bases and J lost 7, with 15 bases in between. As DNA, the CDR3 is TGTGCCAGCAGTTTTGGGCAGGGGAGGGTTGGCTACACCTTC. Encoded protein: CASSFGQGRVGYTF.

V usage is TRBV5-1 and J usage is TRBJ2-1; a possible D gene is TRBD1 (6 bases). V was trimmed by 0 bases and J by 7 bases, leaving 23 bases between them. The CDR3 is 18 residues long. The germline gives CDR1 SGHRS, CDR2 YFSETQ. The CDR3 coding sequence is TGCGCCAGCAGCTTGGCCGTGGACAGAGGGCCAGTTCGGAATGAGCAGTTCTTC. It translates to CASSLAVDRGPVRNEQFF.

V and J are TRBV4-3 and TRBJ1-2; the match to TRBD1 covers 7 bases. The CDR3 is 15 amino acids. The trim removed 0 bases at V and 4 bases at J, leaving 5 bases unmatched. CDR1 LGHNA and CDR2 YSLEER come from the germline V gene. CDR3 sequence (DNA): TGCGCCAGCAGCCAAGACGGGACAGCCCCCTATGGCTACACCTTC. It is translated as CASSQDGTAPYGYTF.

In nucleotides, the CDR3 is TGTGCCAGCAGCACTCGGGGGGACCGGAGTCGCCCGCTACGGGAGCAGTACTTC. Encoded protein: CASSTRGDRSRPLREQYF. The chain has TRBV9 and TRBJ2-7; TRBD2 agrees at 7 bases. CDR3 length: 18 amino acids. Trimming at V came to 4 bases and at J to 7 bases, leaving 23 bases not matched to a gene. CDR1 is SGDLS, CDR2 YYNGEE, per germline.

The V and J genes are TRBV6-1 and TRBJ1-4; D perhaps matches TRBD1 (6 bases). The CDR3 runs to 14 residues. V lost 9 bases to trimming and J lost 8 bases, with 19 bases between them. The germline V gene has CDR1 MNHNS and CDR2 SASEGT. The CDR3 coding sequence is TGTGCCAGTTACCACAGGGTGGTTCGAGAAAAACTGTTTTTT. Translated, it gives CASYHRVVREKLFF.

The table lists this clone with a count of one. The gene calls are TRBV9 and TRBJ2-3; D gene unclear. Germline loops: CDR1 SGDLS, CDR2 YYNGEE. Deletions cut 0 bases from V and 4 bases from J, with 6 bases between. This CDR3 spans 13 amino acids. The CDR3 loop reads CASSVGGPDTQYF. The CDR3 bases are TGTGCCAGCAGCGTAGGTGGCCCAGATACGCAGTATTTT.

The chain employs TRBV28 and TRBJ2-4; weak D call: TRBD2 (6 bases). The CDR3 consists of 19 residues. Deletions cut 3 bases from V and 0 bases from J, with 21 bases between. The germline CDR1 and CDR2 sequences are MDHEN and SYDVKM. CDR3 sequence reads: CASSLGLGGDPLAKNIQYF. The CDR3 coding sequence is TGTGCCAGCAGTTTGGGGCTTGGAGGGGACCCTCTAGCCAAAAACATTCAGTACTTC.

About this clone itself: One junction end disagrees with the germline gene, perhaps due to a read error. This rearrangement joins TRBV6-6 to TRBJ2-5; TRBD1 agrees at 7 bases. The V gene's germline CDR1 is MNHNY and CDR2 SVGAGI (reference sequence). The CDR3 has 15 residues. CDR3 nucleotide sequence: TGTGCCAGCAATTACCCAGCCGGGACAGAAGAGACCCAGTACTTC. It translates to CASNYPAGTEETQYF.

DNA of the CDR3: TGTGCCAGCAGTACCAACAGGAACACTGAAGCTTTCTTT. Protein: CASSTNRNTEAFF. The rearrangement links TRBV6-5 to TRBJ1-1, with D uncertain. Per the germline V gene, CDR1 is MNHEY and CDR2 is SVGAGI. CDR3 size: 13 residues. V gave up 5 bases and J gave up 1 base, with 8 bases separating them.

The rearrangement uses TRBV4-2 and TRBJ2-1; a possible D gene is TRBD1 (6 bases). This CDR3 has 14 residues. Germline-derived CDR1 and CDR2 are LGHNA and YNFKEQ. V was trimmed by 0 bases and J by 12 bases, leaving 15 bases between them. Here the CDR3 DNA reads TGTGCCAGCAGCCAAGACAGGGGATGGGTGTTGCAGTTCTTC. Its protein is CASSQDRGWVLQFF.

The chain combines TRBV4-1 with TRBJ2-1, with 12 bases lining up with TRBD1. V dropped 4 bases and J dropped 6; count of bases not matched to a gene: 7. The CDR3 has 16 residues. CDR1 is MGHRA and CDR2 is YSYEKL in the germline V gene. CDR3 loop: CASSPFGTGGPNEQFF. The CDR3 DNA is TGCGCCAGCAGCCCTTTCGGGACAGGGGGCCCCAATGAGCAGTTCTTC.

The chain couples TRBV7-8 to TRBJ2-3; maybe TRBD1 (6 bases). Trimming cost V 5 bases and J 0 bases, with 12 bases left between them. The CDR3 contains 15 residues. Germline-derived CDR1 and CDR2 are SGHVS and FQNEAQ. CDR3 nucleotides: TGTGCCAGCAGCCCTGGGACACCTAGCACAGATACGCAGTATTTT. Protein product: CASSPGTPSTDTQYF.

This clone has just a few counts. This rearrangement joins TRBV4-3 to TRBJ2-1; 9 bases line up with TRBD1. The CDR3 extends over 16 amino acids. Germline lookup yields CDR1 LGHNA and CDR2 YSLEER. J gave up 10 bases and V 0 bases, and 10 bases lay outside the gene matches. The CDR3 DNA reads as TGCGCCAGCAGCCAAGAAGGGACAGGGCCTAATAGAGAGCAGTTCTTC. Encoded protein: CASSQEGTGPNREQFF.

The V call is TRBV19, the J call TRBJ2-3; 8 bases are shared with TRBD2. Looked up from germline, CDR1 is LNHDA and CDR2 is SQIVND (reference sequence). The CDR3 spans 17 residues. Unmatched junction bases numbered 11, after V lost 0 bases and J lost 6 bases. DNA of the CDR3: TGTGCCAGTAGTATAGAGGCAACTAGCGGACCCCTGGATACGCAGTATTTT. It codes for CASSIEATSGPLDTQYF.

This chain uses TRBV5-6 with TRBJ2-7, with a possible D match to TRBD2 (5 bases). Trimming removed 3 bases from V and 3 bases from J, with 13 bases in between. This CDR3 contains 14 residues. Germline CDR1 SGHDT, CDR2 YYEEEE. The CDR3 here is CASSYPGKLYEQYF. The CDR3 DNA reads TGTGCCAGCAGCTATCCGGGGAAACTCTACGAGCAGTACTTC.